This passage covers 11 T cell receptor beta chains from one sample sequenced in a study of T cell repertoires in cytomegalovirus infection. The antigens for these receptors are not known. From the reads, TCRdb called clonotypes with MiXCR, one entry per CDR3 protein. This table holds a few hundred thousand distinct CDR3 sequences, around 30% found once. The source material was cultured PBMCs, sampled from culture after CMV antigen stimulation. These receptors were collected from a human donor in good health (CMV status not recorded). Some clones in this sample may be carry-over from other donors' samples.

The chain combines TRBV6-1 with TRBJ2-7; 10 bases map to TRBD2. CDR1 MNHNS and CDR2 SASEGT come from the germline V gene. Unmatched junction bases numbered 13, after V lost 5 bases and J lost 9 bases. CDR3 size: 15 residues. The CDR3 bases are TGTGCCAGCAGTCGAGCTAGCGGGAGAACAACGGGGCAGTACTTC. Translation gives CASSRASGRTTGQYF.

The chain employs TRBV19 and TRBJ1-1; D remains ambiguous. Germline V CDR1 and CDR2: LNHDA, SQIVND (reference sequence). V lost 4 bases and J lost 1, with 13 bases in between. CDR3 size: 15 residues. CDR3 residues: CASSTARRGNTEAFF. The CDR3, as DNA: TGTGCCAGTAGTACGGCGCGGCGGGGGAACACTGAAGCTTTCTTT.

The chain has TRBV7-3 and TRBJ2-1; no clear D. Trimming took off 4 bases at V and 12 bases at J, with 10 bases between the two ends. The CDR3 consists of 11 residues. Germline loops: CDR1 SGHTA, CDR2 FQGTGA. The DNA of the CDR3 is TGTGCCAGCAGCTCCTCGGAGTTGCAGTTCTTC. This sequence encodes CASSSSELQFF.

The rearrangement links TRBV5-5 to TRBJ2-5; 7 bases map to TRBD1. V was clipped by 1 base and J by 2 bases; unmatched bases: 2. CDR1 is SGHKS, CDR2 YYEKEE, per germline (reference sequence). CDR3 length equals 14 residues. The CDR3 nucleotides read TGTGCCAGCAGCTTGTGGGGACAGCAAGAGACCCAGTACTTC. Amino acid sequence: CASSLWGQQETQYF.

This clonotype occurred many times. The genes are TRBV7-2 and TRBJ1-5; no reliable D call. Trimming took off 5 bases at V and 1 base at J, with 12 bases between the two ends. The germline V gene encodes CDR1 SGHTA and CDR2 FQGNSA. This CDR3 comprises 15 residues. The DNA of the CDR3 is TGTGCCAGCAGCAGGGAGGGTTGGAGCAATCAGCCCCAGCATTTT. Protein product: CASSREGWSNQPQHF.

This clonotype was counted many times. This chain joins TRBV7-6 and TRBJ2-2; 10 positions match TRBD2. The CDR3 has 15 residues. The J segment lost 7 bases and the V segment lost 7 bases, leaving 9 bases of the junction unmatched. Germline CDR1 SGHVS, CDR2 FNYEAQ. CDR3 in DNA: TGTGCCAGCACCGAAAGCGGGAGGGCCCTCGGGGAGCTGTTTTTT. This sequence encodes CASTESGRALGELFF.

This chain uses TRBV29-1 with TRBJ2-7, with a weak D call TRBD2 (6 bases). This CDR3 region has 15 residues. V lost 2 bases and J lost 3, with 17 bases in between. CDR1 and CDR2 from the germline V gene are SQVTM and ANQGSEA. CDR3 region: CSVEFRAGAFYEQYF. The DNA of the CDR3 is TGCAGCGTTGAATTTCGAGCGGGTGCCTTCTACGAGCAGTACTTC.

The table lists this clonotype with a few counts. The CDR3 is CASSFGGTFNNEQFF. CDR3 sequence (DNA): TGTGCCAGCAGCTTCGGCGGAACTTTTAACAATGAGCAGTTCTTC. The chain joins TRBV7-2 to TRBJ2-1; D is ambiguous. The germline gives CDR1 SGHTA, CDR2 FQGNSA. Trimming left V 3 bases short and J 5 bases short, with 14 bases between. The CDR3 has 15 amino acids.

The sample holds many counts of this clonotype. J is TRBJ2-1 and V is TRBV7-8; D is possibly TRBD2 (5 bases). The CDR3 extends over 13 amino acids. Germline V gene data show CDR1 as SGHVS and CDR2 as FQNEAQ. The V end was cut by 4 bases, the J end by 7 bases, with 11 bases between. As DNA, the CDR3 is TGTGCCAGCAGCTCGTCAAGAGGGAATGAGCAGTTCTTC. Its protein is CASSSSRGNEQFF.

The genes are TRBV27 and TRBJ1-1; unclear D gene. CDR1 is MNHEY, CDR2 SMNVEV, per germline (reference sequence). V lost 0 bases, J lost 2 bases, and 10 bases lay in between. The CDR3 contains 15 residues. CDR3 DNA sequence: TGTGCCAGCAGTTTATCGAAGGAATCTAACACTGAAGCTTTCTTT. This codes for CASSLSKESNTEAFF.

The gene calls are TRBV7-8 and TRBJ1-3; D is ambiguous. CDR3 length: 16 residues. The germline gives CDR1 SGHVS, CDR2 FQNEAQ. Trimming pared 2 bases from V and 1 base from J, leaving 12 bases between. CDR3 in amino acids: CASSLTSVGSGNTIYF. In DNA form, the CDR3 reads TGTGCCAGCAGCTTAACCTCTGTCGGATCTGGAAACACCATATATTTT. Variable domain in full (rest from reference TRBV7-8 and TRBJ1-3): GAGVSQSPRYKVAKRGQDVALRCDPISGHVSLFWYQQALGQGPEFLTYFQNEAQLDKSGLPSDRFFAERPEGSVSTLKIQRTQQEDSAVYLCASSLTSVGSGNTIYFGEGSWLTVV.